This TCR beta chain was identified during a study of monozygotic twins with inflammatory bowel disease. The CDR3 extends over 14 amino acids. CDR1 is DFQATT, CDR2 SNEGSKA, per germline (reference sequence). TCRdb reprocessed the 5' RACE reads, keeping one entry per CDR3 protein, no DNA. The table lists about 210,000 distinct CDR3 sequences. No sorting of T cells preceded isolation of total RNA from whole blood. The sequenced sample consisted of blood. The receptor's source is a human donor with ulcerative colitis or Crohn's disease, or a healthy co-twin of an affected twin (not recorded which). V and J are TRBV20-1 and TRBJ2-7; there is no DNA to check the TCRdb D call of TRBD1. CDR3 region: CSASMVQGLNEQYF.